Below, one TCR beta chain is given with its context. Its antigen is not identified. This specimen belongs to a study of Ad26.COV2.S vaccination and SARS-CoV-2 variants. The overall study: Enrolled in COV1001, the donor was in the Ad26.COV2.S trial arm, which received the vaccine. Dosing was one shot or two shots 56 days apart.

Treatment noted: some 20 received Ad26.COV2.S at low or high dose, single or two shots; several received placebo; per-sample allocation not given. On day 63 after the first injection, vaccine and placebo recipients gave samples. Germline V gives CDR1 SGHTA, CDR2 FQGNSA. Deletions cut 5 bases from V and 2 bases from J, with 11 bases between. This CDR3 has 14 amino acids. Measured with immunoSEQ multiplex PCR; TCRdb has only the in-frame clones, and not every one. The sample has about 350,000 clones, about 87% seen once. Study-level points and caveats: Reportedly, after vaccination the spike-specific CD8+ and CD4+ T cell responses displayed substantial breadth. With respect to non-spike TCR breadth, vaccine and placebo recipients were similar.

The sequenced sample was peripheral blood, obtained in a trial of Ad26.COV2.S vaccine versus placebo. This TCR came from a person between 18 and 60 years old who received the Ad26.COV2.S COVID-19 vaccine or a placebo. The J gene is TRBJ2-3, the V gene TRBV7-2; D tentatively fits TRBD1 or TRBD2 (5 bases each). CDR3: CASSPMGTTDTQYF. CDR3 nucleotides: TGTGCCAGCAGCCCAATGGGGACCACAGATACGCAGTATTTT.